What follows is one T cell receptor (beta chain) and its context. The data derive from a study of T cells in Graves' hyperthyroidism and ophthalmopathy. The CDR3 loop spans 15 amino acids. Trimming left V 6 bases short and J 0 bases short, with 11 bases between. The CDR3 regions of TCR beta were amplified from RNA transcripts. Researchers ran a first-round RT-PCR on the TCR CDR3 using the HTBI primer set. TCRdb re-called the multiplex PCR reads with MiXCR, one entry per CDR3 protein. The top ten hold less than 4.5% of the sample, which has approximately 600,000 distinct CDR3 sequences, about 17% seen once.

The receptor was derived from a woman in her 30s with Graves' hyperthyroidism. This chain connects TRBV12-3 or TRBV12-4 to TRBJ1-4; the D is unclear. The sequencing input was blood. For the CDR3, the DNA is TGTGCCAGCAGAAGGACCGCGGCAACTAATGAAAAACTGTTTTTT. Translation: CASRRTAATNEKLFF.